This T cell receptor beta chain is drawn from a study of blood T cell repertoires in COVID-19. Overall study context: Sources were T cells, B-cell-depleted T cells, or PBMCs; the material itself was cDNA or gDNA.

This CDR3 region has 12 residues. J gave up 5 bases and V 11 bases, and 8 bases lay outside the gene matches. From germline, CDR1 is MDHEN and CDR2 SYDVKM. Per the study methods: Reference gene primer amplification gave nucleated cell count estimates. Repertoires were generated with immunoSEQ multiplex PCR, while TCRdb's copy carries only in-frame clones and drops some. V and J calls and clone size are those listed in that table; D and trimming were worked out from the DNA. Among 120,000 or so clones listed, around 90% were seen once. Sequenced input: peripheral blood. This chain joins TRBV28 and TRBJ2-7; 8 bases map to TRBD1. This sequence was found in a human donor in a cohort sampled during active COVID-19. The CDR3 region has the DNA TGTGCCTCCGGGACAGGCGTCCACGAGCAGTACTTC. This encodes CASGTGVHEQYF.